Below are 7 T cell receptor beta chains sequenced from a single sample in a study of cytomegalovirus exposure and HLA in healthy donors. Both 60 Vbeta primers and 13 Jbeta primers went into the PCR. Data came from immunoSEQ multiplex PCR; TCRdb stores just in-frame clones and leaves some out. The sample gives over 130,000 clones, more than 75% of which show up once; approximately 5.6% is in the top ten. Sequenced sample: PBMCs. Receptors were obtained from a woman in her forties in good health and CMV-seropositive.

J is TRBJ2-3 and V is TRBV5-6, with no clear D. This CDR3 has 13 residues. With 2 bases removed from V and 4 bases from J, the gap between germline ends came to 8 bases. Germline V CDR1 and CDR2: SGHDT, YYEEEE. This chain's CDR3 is CASSFGSADTQYF. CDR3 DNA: TGTGCCAGCAGCTTCGGCAGCGCAGATACGCAGTATTTT.

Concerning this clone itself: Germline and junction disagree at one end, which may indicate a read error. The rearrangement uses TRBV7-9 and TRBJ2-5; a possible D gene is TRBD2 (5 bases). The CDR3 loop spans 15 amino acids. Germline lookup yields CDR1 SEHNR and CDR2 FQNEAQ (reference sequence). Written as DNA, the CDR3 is TGTTCCAGCAGCTTTGGGGAGTTGATGGGAGAGACCCAGTACTTC. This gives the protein CSSSFGELMGETQYF.

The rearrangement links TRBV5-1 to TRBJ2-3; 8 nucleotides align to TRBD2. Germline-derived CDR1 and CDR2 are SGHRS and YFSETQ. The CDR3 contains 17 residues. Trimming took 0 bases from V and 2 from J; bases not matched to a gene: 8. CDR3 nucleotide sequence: TGCGCCAGCAGCTTGGGTGCCGGGGGGGCCTCCACAGATACGCAGTATTTT. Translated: CASSLGAGGASTDTQYF.

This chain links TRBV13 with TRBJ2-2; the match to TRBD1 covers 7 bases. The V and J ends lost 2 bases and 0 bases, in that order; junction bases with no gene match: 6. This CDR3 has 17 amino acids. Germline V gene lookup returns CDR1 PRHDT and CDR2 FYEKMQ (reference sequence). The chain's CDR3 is CASSLRFGTANTGELFF. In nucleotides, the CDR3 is TGTGCCAGCAGCTTAAGGTTTGGGACAGCGAACACCGGGGAGCTGTTTTTT. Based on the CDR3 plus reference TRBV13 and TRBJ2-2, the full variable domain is AAGVIQSPRHLIKEKRETATLKCYPIPRHDTVYWYQQGPGQDPQFLISFYEKMQSDKGSIPDRFSAQQFSDYHSELNMSSLELGDSALYFCASSLRFGTANTGELFFGEGSRLTVL.

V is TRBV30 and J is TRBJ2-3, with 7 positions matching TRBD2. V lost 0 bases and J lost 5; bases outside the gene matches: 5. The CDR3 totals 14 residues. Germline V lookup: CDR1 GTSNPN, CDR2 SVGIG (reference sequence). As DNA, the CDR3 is TGTGCCTGGAGTGTAGGACTAGAGGTAGATACGCAGTATTTT. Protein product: CAWSVGLEVDTQYF.

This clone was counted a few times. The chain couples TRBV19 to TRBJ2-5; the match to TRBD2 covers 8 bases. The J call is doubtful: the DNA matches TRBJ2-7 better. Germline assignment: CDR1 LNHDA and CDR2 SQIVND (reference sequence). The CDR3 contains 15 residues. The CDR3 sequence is CASSFGGAAYYEQYF. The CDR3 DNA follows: TGTGCCAGTAGTTTCGGGGGGGCGGCCTACTACGAGCAGTACTTC.

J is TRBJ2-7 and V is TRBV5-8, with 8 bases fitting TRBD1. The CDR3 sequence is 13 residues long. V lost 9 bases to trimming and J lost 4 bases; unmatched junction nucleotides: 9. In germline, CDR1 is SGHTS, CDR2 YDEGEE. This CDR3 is CATNRQGLYEQYF. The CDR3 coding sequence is TGTGCCACCAACCGACAGGGGTTGTACGAGCAGTACTTC.